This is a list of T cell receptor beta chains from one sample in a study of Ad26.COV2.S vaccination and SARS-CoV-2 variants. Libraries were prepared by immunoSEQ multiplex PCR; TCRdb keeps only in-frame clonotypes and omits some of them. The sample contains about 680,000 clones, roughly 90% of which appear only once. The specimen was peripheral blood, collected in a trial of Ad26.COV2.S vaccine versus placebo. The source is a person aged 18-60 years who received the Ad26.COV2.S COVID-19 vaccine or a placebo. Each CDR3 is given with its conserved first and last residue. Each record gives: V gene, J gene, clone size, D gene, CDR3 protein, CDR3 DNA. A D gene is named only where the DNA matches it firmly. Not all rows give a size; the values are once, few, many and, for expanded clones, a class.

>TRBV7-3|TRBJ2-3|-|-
CASKETSTDTQYF
TGTGCCAGCAAAGAAACTAGCACAGATACGCAGTATTTT
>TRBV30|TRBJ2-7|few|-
CAWSITGYEQYF
TGTGCCTGGAGTATCACAGGATACGAGCAGTACTTC
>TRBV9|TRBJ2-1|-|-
CASSVGIASYNEQFF
TGTGCCAGCAGCGTAGGGATAGCTTCCTACAATGAGCAGTTCTTC
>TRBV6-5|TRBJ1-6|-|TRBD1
CASSYTETGRSPLHF
TGTGCCAGCAGTTACACCGAGACAGGGCGTTCACCCCTCCACTTT
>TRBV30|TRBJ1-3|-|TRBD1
CAWRTGRRASGNTIYF
TGTGCCTGGAGGACAGGGCGCCGAGCCTCTGGAAACACCATATATTTT
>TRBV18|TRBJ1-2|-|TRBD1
CASSPGQEGYGYTF
TGTGCCAGCTCCCCAGGACAGGAGGGCTATGGCTACACCTTC
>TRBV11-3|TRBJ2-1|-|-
CASGSQGNEQFF
TGTGCCAGCGGGAGCCAGGGCAATGAGCAGTTCTTC
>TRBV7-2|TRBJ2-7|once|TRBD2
CASSLAGGPTFEQYF
TGTGCCAGCAGCTTGGCGGGAGGGCCCACATTCGAGCAGTACTTC
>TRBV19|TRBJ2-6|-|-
CASYLGAGANVLTF
TGTGCCAGCTACCTAGGGGCAGGGGCCAACGTCCTGACTTTC
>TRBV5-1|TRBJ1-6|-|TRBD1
CASSQQGRNSPLHF
TGCGCCAGCAGTCAACAGGGGAGGAATTCACCCCTCCACTTT
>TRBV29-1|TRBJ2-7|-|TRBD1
CSVARDRGYEQYF
TGCAGCGTAGCCCGGGACAGGGGCTACGAGCAGTACTTC
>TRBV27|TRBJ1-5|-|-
CASSGLGNQPQHF
TGTGCCAGCTCGGGGTTGGGCAATCAGCCCCAGCATTTT
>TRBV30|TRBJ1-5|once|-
CAWSLSGVSNQPQHF
TGTGCCTGGAGTCTCTCGGGAGTAAGCAATCAGCCCCAGCATTTT
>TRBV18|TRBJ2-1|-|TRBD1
CASSPTGTGNYNEQFF
TGTGCCAGCTCACCGACCGGGACAGGGAACTACAATGAGCAGTTCTTC
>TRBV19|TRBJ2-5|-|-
CASSITGRETQYF
TGTGCCAGTAGTATAACAGGGAGGGAGACCCAGTACTTC
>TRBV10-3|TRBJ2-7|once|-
CAISEYYEQYF
TGTGCCATCAGTGAGTACTACGAGCAGTACTTC
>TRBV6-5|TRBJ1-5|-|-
CASSYGLGQPQHF
TGTGCCAGCAGTTACGGGCTAGGTCAGCCCCAGCATTTT
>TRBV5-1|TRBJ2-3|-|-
CASNRLVADTQYF
TGCGCCAGCAACCGGCTAGTGGCAGATACGCAGTATTTT
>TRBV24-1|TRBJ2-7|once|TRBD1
CATSAPGQGSYEQYF
TGTGCCACCAGCGCCCCCGGACAGGGCTCCTACGAGCAGTACTTC
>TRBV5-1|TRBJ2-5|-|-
CASSPEKETQYF
TGCGCCAGCAGCCCGGAAAAAGAGACCCAGTACTTC